The TCR beta chain under discussion was sequenced for a study of regulatory T cells in long-lasting Graves disease. As for time point: newly diagnosed GD, antithyroid drugs for less than 3 months. From RNA extracted from PBMCs, the TCR library was made. The ends lost 5 bases at V and 6 bases at J; junction bases unmatched: 12. This CDR3 spans 15 amino acids. Looked up from germline, CDR1 is SEHNR and CDR2 is FQNEAQ (reference sequence). This clonotype was detected a few times. Arm-PCR with iRepertoire HTBI primers amplified the CDR3 regions for these TCR beta libraries. MiXCR, applied by TCRdb to the multiplex PCR reads, yields one record per CDR3 protein. This table holds approximately 560,000 distinct CDR3 sequences, 16% found once. These same data were also listed under a study on T cells in Graves' hyperthyroidism and ophthalmopathy.

The chain uses TRBV7-9 and TRBJ1-1, with 7 bases matching TRBD1. This sequence originates from a man aged 18 to 30 with Graves disease. The source material was peripheral blood mononuclear cells (PBMCs), sampled at new diagnosis, from a patient treated with antithyroid drugs. CDR3 protein: CASSPARGARAEAFF. CDR3 coding DNA: TGTGCCAGCAGCCCGGCCAGGGGGGCGCGAGCTGAAGCTTTCTTT.